The 3 T cell receptor beta chains reported below all come from one sample, sequenced in a study of low-dose radiotherapy and immunotherapy resistance in tumors (dated by TCRdb to between 2021 and 2024). First-strand cDNA was synthesized with Superscript III and a set of TRAV- and TRBV-specific primers, covering both TCRalpha and TCRbeta chains. An approximately 20-cycle PCR with Phusion amplified the TCRs, pairing a constant-region primer with the adapter that was attached to the V primers. TCRdb applied fastp at Q25 and MiXCR to the public reads, then kept only in-frame beta chains. CDR3 protein sequences are deduplicated, and each keeps its most common genes and DNA. The sample table contains 11,000 or so distinct CDR3 sequences; only one count was recorded for roughly 60% of them. About 12% of the sample lies in the top ten. Receptors originate from a human donor with advanced metastatic prostate, ovarian, gallbladder or colorectal cancer (not recorded which). This table probably holds off-target reads from a library built for another chain.

The V and J genes are TRBV2 and TRBJ1-2, with D maybe TRBD1 (5 bases). Germline-derived CDR1 and CDR2 are SNHLY and FYNNEI. Trimming pared 8 bases from V and 7 bases from J, leaving 20 bases between. The CDR3 is 14 amino acids. In DNA form, the CDR3 reads TGTGCCAGCGTGGGGGAACTGGCTGCCGCTGGCTACACCTTC. It encodes CASVGELAAAGYTF.

The V call is TRBV19, the J call TRBJ2-5; perhaps D is TRBD1 or TRBD2 (5 bases each). The length of the CDR3 is 12 residues. Trimming removed 9 bases from V and 3 bases from J, with 11 bases in between. Germline V gives CDR1 LNHDA, CDR2 SQIVND (reference sequence). The CDR3 DNA sequence: TGTGCCAGCTCCGGGACCAAAGAGACCCAGTACTTC. This encodes CASSGTKETQYF.

By proportion, this clonotype is medium-sized. This chain uses TRBV7-8 with TRBJ2-7, with D tentatively TRBD1 (7 bases). The germline V gene encodes CDR1 SGHVS and CDR2 FQNEAQ. The V and J ends lost 6 bases and 3 bases respectively, with 15 bases between them. The CDR3 covers 14 residues. The CDR3 spells CASSQGGLRYEQYF. In DNA form, the CDR3 reads TGTGCCAGCAGTCAGGGGGGACTTCGCTACGAGCAGTACTTC.